These T cell receptor beta chains were read from a single sample in a study of T-cell reconstitution after alpha-beta-depleted transplantation in children. TCRdb passed the PCR reads through MiXCR, listing each CDR3 protein once. The sample has some 600,000 distinct CDR3 sequences, approximately 13% seen once. The source was PBMCs, mostly from graft donor cells, collected 360 days after TCRalphabeta/CD19-depleted stem cell transplant. All receptors come from a male patient younger than 18 who had a stem cell transplant for acute myeloid leukemia, so the T cells may come from the graft donor. Each CDR3 is given with its conserved first and last residue. D genes are given only for firm matches. The size of a clone is reported for some rows only, either as once, few or many, or as a class for expanded clones.

abundance: few; len: 13; d_gene: TRBD2; v_gene: TRBV12-3/TRBV12-4; j_gene: TRBJ2-7; CDR3nt: TGTGCCAGCCGACCCGCGGGAGGTCGGGAGCAGTACTTC; CDR3aa: CASRPAGGREQYF
abundance: few; len: 14; d_gene: .; v_gene: TRBV10-3; j_gene: TRBJ2-5; CDR3nt: TGTGCCATCAGTGAGGGCGGGCCCCGGACGACCCAGTACTTC; CDR3aa: CAISEGGPRTTQYF
abundance: few; len: 15; d_gene: .; v_gene: TRBV7-2; j_gene: TRBJ2-3; CDR3nt: TGTGCCAGCAGCTTGGCGGGTTGGGTCACAGATACGCAGTATTTT; CDR3aa: CASSLAGWVTDTQYF
abundance: .; len: 12; d_gene: .; v_gene: TRBV20-1; j_gene: TRBJ2-5; CDR3nt: TGCGCCGACGGACCGAGCCAGGGGACCCAGTACTTC; CDR3aa: CADGPSQGTQYF
abundance: .; len: 15; d_gene: TRBD2; v_gene: TRBV19; j_gene: TRBJ2-3; CDR3nt: TGTGCCAGTAGCGGACTAGCGGGAGGTGTAGATACGCAGTATTTT; CDR3aa: CASSGLAGGVDTQYF
abundance: few; len: 21; d_gene: TRBD2; v_gene: TRBV28; j_gene: TRBJ2-7; CDR3nt: TGTGCCAGCAGTTCTCCCTCTCTACCGGGACTAGCGGGACCTCTTAAGGGCGAGCAGTACTTC; CDR3aa: CASSSPSLPGLAGPLKGEQYF
abundance: .; len: 14; d_gene: TRBD2; v_gene: TRBV27; j_gene: TRBJ2-7; CDR3nt: TGTGCCAGCAGTTTGTCTAGCGGTCCTACTAGACGGTACTTC; CDR3aa: CASSLSSGPTRRYF
abundance: .; len: 16; d_gene: TRBD1; v_gene: TRBV12-3/TRBV12-4; j_gene: TRBJ2-1; CDR3nt: TGTGCCAGCAGTTTAGCGTTGGGACAGGGGGCTAAGGAGCAGTTCTTC; CDR3aa: CASSLALGQGAKEQFF
abundance: .; len: 18; d_gene: TRBD1; v_gene: TRBV6-2/TRBV6-3; j_gene: TRBJ2-7; CDR3nt: TGTGCCAGCAGCCACCGCGGACAGGGGGCCTTGTCTTCCTACGAGCAGTACTTC; CDR3aa: CASSHRGQGALSSYEQYF
abundance: few; len: 11; d_gene: .; v_gene: TRBV2; j_gene: TRBJ2-1; CDR3nt: TGTGCCAGCGACGGGATCAATGAGCAGTTCTTC; CDR3aa: CASDGINEQFF
abundance: .; len: 18; d_gene: .; v_gene: TRBV7-8; j_gene: TRBJ2-6; CDR3nt: TGTGCCAGCAGCCTTCGAAAGGGGACCTCCTCTGGGGCCAACGTCCTGACTTTC; CDR3aa: CASSLRKGTSSGANVLTF
abundance: many; len: 16; d_gene: .; v_gene: TRBV9; j_gene: TRBJ2-3; CDR3nt: TGTGCCAGCAGCGCTGTAGGAGCCAGGGACACAAATACGCAGTATTTT; CDR3aa: CASSAVGARDTNTQYF
abundance: .; len: 18; d_gene: .; v_gene: TRBV12-3/TRBV12-4; j_gene: TRBJ2-2; CDR3nt: TGTGCCAGCAATCTCAGAATGGGCGGGATGGAATTTGGCGGGGAGCTGTTTTTT; CDR3aa: CASNLRMGGMEFGGELFF
abundance: many; len: 13; d_gene: .; v_gene: TRBV29-1; j_gene: TRBJ2-7; CDR3nt: TGCAGCGTTGGAATGGGGGCTGGCTACGAGCAGTACTTC; CDR3aa: CSVGMGAGYEQYF
abundance: .; len: 16; d_gene: .; v_gene: TRBV12-3/TRBV12-4; j_gene: TRBJ2-7; CDR3nt: TGTGCCAGCAGTTCCTATACTAGAGCAATATACTACGAGCAGTACTTC; CDR3aa: CASSSYTRAIYYEQYF
abundance: .; len: 18; d_gene: .; v_gene: TRBV7-8; j_gene: TRBJ1-2; CDR3nt: TGTGCCAGCAGCATCCCGGGGCAGAGACGGATCTCTAACTATGGCTACACCTTC; CDR3aa: CASSIPGQRRISNYGYTF
abundance: many; len: 19; d_gene: TRBD2; v_gene: TRBV7-6; j_gene: TRBJ2-2; CDR3nt: TGTGCCAGCAGCTTGATTTATGCTAGCGGGGGAATCAACACCGGGGAGCTGTTTTTT; CDR3aa: CASSLIYASGGINTGELFF
abundance: many; len: 15; d_gene: .; v_gene: TRBV7-2; j_gene: TRBJ2-5; CDR3nt: TGTGCCAGCAGCTTAGTTGCGGGTGGCGGAGAGACCCAGTACTTC; CDR3aa: CASSLVAGGGETQYF
abundance: few; len: 15; d_gene: .; v_gene: TRBV3-1; j_gene: TRBJ2-7; CDR3nt: TGTGCCAGCAGCCGCTCGGGCGCCAGCTCCTACGAGCAGTACTTC; CDR3aa: CASSRSGASSYEQYF
abundance: many; len: 20; d_gene: TRBD1; v_gene: TRBV11-1; j_gene: TRBJ2-1; CDR3nt: TGTGCCAGCAGCTTAGGGCCGGGACAGGGGCCTTTCAGCTCCTACAATGAGCAGTTCTTC; CDR3aa: CASSLGPGQGPFSSYNEQFF
abundance: once; len: 14; d_gene: TRBD1; v_gene: TRBV28; j_gene: TRBJ1-6; CDR3nt: TGTGCCAGCAGTTCCGGGACAGGACATTCACCCCTCCACTTT; CDR3aa: CASSSGTGHSPLHF
abundance: .; len: 17; d_gene: TRBD1; v_gene: TRBV28; j_gene: TRBJ1-5; CDR3nt: TGTGCCAGCAGGAACTCACAGGGGAAGTATAGCAATCAGCCCCAGCATTTT; CDR3aa: CASRNSQGKYSNQPQHF
abundance: few; len: 17; d_gene: TRBD2; v_gene: TRBV29-1; j_gene: TRBJ2-5; CDR3nt: TGCAGCGTTGAAGCCTTTAGCGGGAGCTTGTCGAGGGAGACCCAGTACTTC; CDR3aa: CSVEAFSGSLSRETQYF
abundance: .; len: 15; d_gene: .; v_gene: TRBV4-3; j_gene: TRBJ2-7; CDR3nt: TGCGCCAGCAGCCAAGATTACGGCTTCTCCTACGAGCAGTACTTC; CDR3aa: CASSQDYGFSYEQYF
abundance: few; len: 13; d_gene: .; v_gene: TRBV29-1; j_gene: TRBJ1-5; CDR3nt: TGCAGCGTGGGGGACGGTAGCAATCAGCCCCAGCATTTT; CDR3aa: CSVGDGSNQPQHF
abundance: .; len: 14; d_gene: .; v_gene: TRBV14; j_gene: TRBJ2-3; CDR3nt: TGTGCCAGCAGGCCCAGGACTTCCGGAGATACGCAGTATTTT; CDR3aa: CASRPRTSGDTQYF
abundance: .; len: 14; d_gene: .; v_gene: TRBV7-9; j_gene: TRBJ2-7; CDR3nt: TGTGCCAGCAGCCCTTGGACGGATTCGGGCGAGCAGTACTTC; CDR3aa: CASSPWTDSGEQYF
abundance: many; len: 13; d_gene: .; v_gene: TRBV5-1; j_gene: TRBJ2-3; CDR3nt: TGCGCCAGCAGCCTGGACCTGACAGATACGCAGTATTTT; CDR3aa: CASSLDLTDTQYF
abundance: few; len: 15; d_gene: TRBD2; v_gene: TRBV9; j_gene: TRBJ2-5; CDR3nt: TGTGCCAGCAGCGTGACTAGCGGGAGCGAAGAGACCCAGTACTTC; CDR3aa: CASSVTSGSEETQYF
abundance: .; len: 16; d_gene: TRBD2; v_gene: TRBV7-7; j_gene: TRBJ2-1; CDR3nt: TGTGCTAGCAGCTTGGGGGCGGGAGGCACCTACAATGAGCAGTTCTTC; CDR3aa: CASSLGAGGTYNEQFF
abundance: many; len: 12; d_gene: TRBD1; v_gene: TRBV20-1; j_gene: TRBJ2-3; CDR3nt: TGCAGTGCCTCAGGGGGCCCAGATACGCAGTATTTT; CDR3aa: CSASGGPDTQYF
abundance: .; len: 15; d_gene: TRBD2; v_gene: TRBV12-3/TRBV12-4; j_gene: TRBJ2-7; CDR3nt: TGTGCCAGCAGTTTTGTCGCGGGGGGACTCTACGAGCAGTACTTC; CDR3aa: CASSFVAGGLYEQYF
abundance: .; len: 17; d_gene: .; v_gene: TRBV3-1; j_gene: TRBJ2-3; CDR3nt: TGTGCCAGCAGCCAAGATCTGGCTGTGGGTAGCACAGATACGCAGTATTTT; CDR3aa: CASSQDLAVGSTDTQYF
abundance: .; len: 16; d_gene: .; v_gene: TRBV7-2; j_gene: TRBJ2-3; CDR3nt: TGTGCCAGCAGCCCCCGACAGGGCCCGGGAGGAGATACGCAGTATTTT; CDR3aa: CASSPRQGPGGDTQYF
abundance: .; len: 13; d_gene: TRBD1; v_gene: TRBV29-1; j_gene: TRBJ2-7; CDR3nt: TGCAGCGCCGGGACAGGAACCCCCTACGAGCAGTACTTC; CDR3aa: CSAGTGTPYEQYF
abundance: .; len: 14; d_gene: .; v_gene: TRBV20-1; j_gene: TRBJ2-5; CDR3nt: TGCAGTGCTTACCTGGTCCCTAGAAAAGAGACCCAGTACTTC; CDR3aa: CSAYLVPRKETQYF
abundance: .; len: 15; d_gene: .; v_gene: TRBV5-1; j_gene: TRBJ2-2; CDR3nt: TGCGCCAGCAGTCCCGTGTCCCCGAACACCGGGGAGCTGTTTTTT; CDR3aa: CASSPVSPNTGELFF
abundance: many; len: 16; d_gene: .; v_gene: TRBV29-1; j_gene: TRBJ2-7; CDR3nt: TGCAGCGTTGAAGATCTCGGGTCCGGGAGAGGGTACGAGCAGTACTTC; CDR3aa: CSVEDLGSGRGYEQYF
abundance: few; len: 16; d_gene: .; v_gene: TRBV9; j_gene: TRBJ2-2; CDR3nt: TGTGCCAGCAGCGTAGAGGTTAGCGGAAACACCGGGGAGCTGTTTTTT; CDR3aa: CASSVEVSGNTGELFF
abundance: .; len: 18; d_gene: TRBD2; v_gene: TRBV5-1; j_gene: TRBJ2-7; CDR3nt: TGCGCCAGCAGCTTGCAACTAGCGGGAGGGCCCTTCCTGTACGAGCAGTACTTC; CDR3aa: CASSLQLAGGPFLYEQYF
abundance: few; len: 15; d_gene: TRBD2; v_gene: TRBV28; j_gene: TRBJ2-1; CDR3nt: TGTGCCAGTAACCCGACTAGCGGGAGACGAAATGAGCAGTTCTTC; CDR3aa: CASNPTSGRRNEQFF
abundance: .; len: 16; d_gene: .; v_gene: TRBV10-3; j_gene: TRBJ2-2; CDR3nt: TGTGCCATCAGTGAGTCCGGCGGGACGGACACCGGGGAGCTGTTTTTT; CDR3aa: CAISESGGTDTGELFF
abundance: .; len: 15; d_gene: TRBD1; v_gene: TRBV12-3/TRBV12-4; j_gene: TRBJ2-1; CDR3nt: TGTGCCAGCAGGAGGCGACAGGGGGGCTACAATGAGCAGTTCTTC; CDR3aa: CASRRRQGGYNEQFF
abundance: few; len: 12; d_gene: .; v_gene: TRBV29-1; j_gene: TRBJ2-7; CDR3nt: TGCAGCGCTCTAGACTATTTACCCGAGCAGTACTTC; CDR3aa: CSALDYLPEQYF
abundance: .; len: 15; d_gene: TRBD2; v_gene: TRBV7-3; j_gene: TRBJ2-3; CDR3nt: TGTGCCAGCAGCTTTAGCGGGTCGAACACAGATACGCAGTATTTT; CDR3aa: CASSFSGSNTDTQYF
abundance: few; len: 15; d_gene: TRBD1; v_gene: TRBV24-1; j_gene: TRBJ2-3; CDR3nt: TGTGCCACCAGTGACCCCGGGACAGGGGGAGATACGCAGTATTTT; CDR3aa: CATSDPGTGGDTQYF
abundance: many; len: 14; d_gene: TRBD2; v_gene: TRBV20-1; j_gene: TRBJ2-5; CDR3nt: TGCAGTGCTAGCCGAGGTAGCGGGAGTGAGACCCAGTACTTC; CDR3aa: CSASRGSGSETQYF
abundance: .; len: 15; d_gene: TRBD2; v_gene: TRBV7-6; j_gene: TRBJ2-1; CDR3nt: TGTGCCAGCAGCCATCTAAGCGGGAGTAGCAATGAGCAGTTCTTC; CDR3aa: CASSHLSGSSNEQFF
abundance: few; len: 14; d_gene: .; v_gene: TRBV4-1; j_gene: TRBJ2-3; CDR3nt: TGCGCCAGCAGCCAAGATTTGCCGACAGATACGCAGTATTTT; CDR3aa: CASSQDLPTDTQYF
abundance: few; len: 20; d_gene: TRBD2; v_gene: TRBV18; j_gene: TRBJ2-3; CDR3nt: TGTGCCAGCTCCCTACCAGGGGAGACTAGCGAGAAAAGTGGCACAGATACGCAGTATTTT; CDR3aa: CASSLPGETSEKSGTDTQYF
abundance: few; len: 18; d_gene: TRBD2; v_gene: TRBV7-8; j_gene: TRBJ2-2; CDR3nt: TGTGCCAGCAGCTTAGCGCCGGGACTAGTCCTCCGTTCTGGGGAGCTGTTTTTT; CDR3aa: CASSLAPGLVLRSGELFF
abundance: many; len: 12; d_gene: .; v_gene: TRBV12-3/TRBV12-4; j_gene: TRBJ1-2; CDR3nt: TGTGCCAGCAGTCCGGGGGGGGGAGGCTACACCTTC; CDR3aa: CASSPGGGGYTF
abundance: many; len: 13; d_gene: .; v_gene: TRBV29-1; j_gene: TRBJ1-1; CDR3nt: TGCAGCGTTGTATATAGGTCGAACACTGAAGCTTTCTTT; CDR3aa: CSVVYRSNTEAFF
abundance: few; len: 16; d_gene: TRBD1; v_gene: TRBV18; j_gene: TRBJ2-1; CDR3nt: TGTGCCAGCTCACCACCGACAGGGTTAGCCTACAATGAGCAGTTCTTC; CDR3aa: CASSPPTGLAYNEQFF
abundance: few; len: 15; d_gene: TRBD1; v_gene: TRBV18; j_gene: TRBJ2-7; CDR3nt: TGTGCCAGCTCACCAGGACAGGGATCCTCCTACGAGCAGTACTTC; CDR3aa: CASSPGQGSSYEQYF